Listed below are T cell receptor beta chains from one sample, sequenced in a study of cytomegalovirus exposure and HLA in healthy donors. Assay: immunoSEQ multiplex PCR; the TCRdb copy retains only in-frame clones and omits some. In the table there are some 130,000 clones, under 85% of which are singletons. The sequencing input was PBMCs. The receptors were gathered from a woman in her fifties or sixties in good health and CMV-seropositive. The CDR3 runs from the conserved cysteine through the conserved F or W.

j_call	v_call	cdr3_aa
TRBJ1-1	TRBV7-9	CASSRATGQNTEAFF
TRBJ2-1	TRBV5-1	CASSAQGGPYNEQFF
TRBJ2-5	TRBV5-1	CASSPRWDNGETQYF
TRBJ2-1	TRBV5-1	CASSYPSGKYNEQFF
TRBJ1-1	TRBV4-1	CASSDMNTEAFF
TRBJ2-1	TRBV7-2	CASSLVGTSGYEQFF
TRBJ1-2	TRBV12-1	CASSFNRDSYGYTF
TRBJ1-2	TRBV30	CAWGGDRVYGYTF
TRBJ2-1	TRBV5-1	CASSLRTYPDNEQFF
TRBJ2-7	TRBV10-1	CASSEGDPTGCEQYF
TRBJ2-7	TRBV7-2	CASSLRVEAFYEQYF
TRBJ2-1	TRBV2	CASSRDRGSARSYNEQFF
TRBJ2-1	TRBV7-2	CASSLGPNNEQFF
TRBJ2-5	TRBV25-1	CASSGDRGGETQYF
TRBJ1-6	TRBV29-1	CSVRDGSSYNSPLHF
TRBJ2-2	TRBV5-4	CASSLVAVNTGELFF
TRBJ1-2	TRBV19	CASSIRQGDGYTF
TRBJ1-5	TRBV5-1	CASSQGQGTQPQHF
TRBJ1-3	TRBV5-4	CASSLPGYSGNTIYF
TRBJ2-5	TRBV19	CASARGSPETQYF
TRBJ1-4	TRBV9	CASSVDPANEKLFF
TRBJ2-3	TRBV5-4	CASSLGPGDTDTQYF
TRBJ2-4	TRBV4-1	CASSQVWAGGQNIQYF
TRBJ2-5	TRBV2	CASSVFGGPHKTQYF
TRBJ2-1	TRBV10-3	CAISEWGDVEQFF
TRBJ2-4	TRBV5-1	CASSSGTVNIQYF
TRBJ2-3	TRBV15	CATSRDNPDTQYF